This T cell receptor beta chain was recovered during a study of T-cell reconstitution after alpha-beta-depleted transplantation in children. This clonotype was detected many times. Preparation of the TCRbeta library involved a method that used unique molecular identifiers. TCRdb redid the calling of the PCR reads with MiXCR, one entry per CDR3 protein. Counted here are hundreds of thousands of distinct CDR3 sequences, approximately 15% occurring once; the ten biggest clones make up approximately 1%. CDR1 is PRHDT and CDR2 is FYEKMQ in the germline V gene (reference sequence). This CDR3 is built from 15 residues. The V and J ends lost 4 bases and 2 bases, in that order; junction bases with no gene match: 5.

The sequence came from a human donor who donated a stem cell graft to a child with acute myeloid leukemia. The chain couples TRBV13 to TRBJ2-3; 8 bases agree with TRBD1. The sequences come from PBMCs from the stem cell graft donor, collected from the stem cell graft. The CDR3 bases are TGTGCCAGCAGCTCAGGGGGCAGGGTCACAGATACGCAGTATTTT. Translation gives CASSSGGRVTDTQYF. Filled out from reference TRBV13 and TRBJ2-3, the complete variable domain reads AAGVIQSPRHLIKEKRETATLKCYPIPRHDTVYWYQQGPGQDPQFLISFYEKMQSDKGSIPDRFSAQQFSDYHSELNMSSLELGDSALYFCASSSGGRVTDTQYFGPGTRLTVL.